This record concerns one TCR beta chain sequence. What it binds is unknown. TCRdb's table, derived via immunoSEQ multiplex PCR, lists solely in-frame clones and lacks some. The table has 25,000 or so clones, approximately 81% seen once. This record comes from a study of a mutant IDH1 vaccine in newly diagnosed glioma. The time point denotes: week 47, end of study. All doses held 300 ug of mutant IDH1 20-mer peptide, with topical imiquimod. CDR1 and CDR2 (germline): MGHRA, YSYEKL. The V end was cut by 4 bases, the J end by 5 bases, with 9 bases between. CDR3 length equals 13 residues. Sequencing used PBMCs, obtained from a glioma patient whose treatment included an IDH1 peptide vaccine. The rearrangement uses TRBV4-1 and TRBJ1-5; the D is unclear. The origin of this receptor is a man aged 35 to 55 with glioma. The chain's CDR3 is CASSLRVDQPQHF. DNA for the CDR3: TGCGCCAGCAGCCTAAGGGTCGATCAGCCCCAGCATTTT.